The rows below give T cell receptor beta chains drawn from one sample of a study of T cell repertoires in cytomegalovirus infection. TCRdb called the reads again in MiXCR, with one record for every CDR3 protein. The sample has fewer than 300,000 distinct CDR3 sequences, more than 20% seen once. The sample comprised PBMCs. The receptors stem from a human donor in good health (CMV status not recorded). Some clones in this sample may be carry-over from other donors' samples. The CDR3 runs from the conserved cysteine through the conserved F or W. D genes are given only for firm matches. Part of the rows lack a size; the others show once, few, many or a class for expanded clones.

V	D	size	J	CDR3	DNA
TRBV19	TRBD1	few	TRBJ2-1	CASIRQGNSYNEQFF	TGTGCCAGTATACGACAGGGGAACTCCTACAATGAGCAGTTCTTC
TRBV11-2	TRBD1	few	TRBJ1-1	CASSSGQGLPGTEAFF	TGTGCCAGCAGCTCAGGACAGGGCCTTCCGGGCACTGAAGCTTTCTTT
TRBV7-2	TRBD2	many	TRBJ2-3	CASRPTSGRALYF	TGTGCCAGCAGACCCACTAGCGGGAGGGCCCTGTATTTT
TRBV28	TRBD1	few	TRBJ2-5	CASSPPTGAKTQYF	TGTGCCAGCAGTCCACCGACAGGGGCGAAGACCCAGTACTTC
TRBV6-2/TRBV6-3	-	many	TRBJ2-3	CASRKRGRADTQYF	TGTGCCAGCAGAAAGCGAGGCAGGGCCGATACGCAGTATTTT
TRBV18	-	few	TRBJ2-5	CASSPLTLTWETQYF	TGTGCCAGCTCACCACTCACATTAACGTGGGAGACCCAGTACTTC
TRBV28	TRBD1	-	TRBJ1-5	CASSPADRGPNQPQHF	TGTGCCAGCAGCCCCGCCGACAGGGGGCCGAATCAGCCCCAGCATTTT
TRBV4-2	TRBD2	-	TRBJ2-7	CASSPRTSGGVRSSYEQYF	TGTGCCAGCAGCCCCAGGACTAGCGGGGGGGTCAGGAGCTCCTACGAGCAGTACTTC
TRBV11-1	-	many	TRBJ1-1	CASSPSPVQGTEAFF	TGTGCCAGCAGCCCAAGCCCCGTGCAGGGAACTGAAGCTTTCTTT
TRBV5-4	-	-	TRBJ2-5	CASSLAETGWETQYF	TGTGCCAGCAGCTTGGCCGAAACAGGGTGGGAGACCCAGTACTTC
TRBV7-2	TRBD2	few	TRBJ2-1	CASSRTSGKYNEQFF	TGTGCCAGCAGCCGTACTAGCGGGAAATACAATGAGCAGTTCTTC
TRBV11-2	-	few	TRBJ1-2	CASTLGQSYGYTF	TGTGCCAGCACCCTGGGGCAGAGCTATGGCTACACCTTC
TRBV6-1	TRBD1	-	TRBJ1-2	CASSYTGDSPRYTF	TGTGCCAGCAGTTATACCGGGGACAGTCCCCGCTACACCTTC
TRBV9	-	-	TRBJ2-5	CASSVVADIPETQYF	TGTGCCAGCAGCGTAGTGGCAGACATCCCAGAGACCCAGTACTTC
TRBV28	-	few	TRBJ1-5	CASSTPAGRGQPQHF	TGTGCCAGCAGTACCCCAGCAGGGAGGGGACAGCCCCAGCATTTT
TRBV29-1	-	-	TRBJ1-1	CSGGSRGRTEAFF	TGCAGCGGGGGGTCCAGGGGTAGGACTGAAGCTTTCTTT
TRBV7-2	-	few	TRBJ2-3	CASSLGGRKTDTQYF	TGTGCCAGCAGCTTAGGAGGGAGGAAGACAGATACGCAGTATTTT
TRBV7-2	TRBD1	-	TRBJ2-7	CASSPDRVYEQYF	TGTGCCAGCAGCCCGGACAGGGTCTACGAGCAGTACTTC
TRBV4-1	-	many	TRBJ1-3	CASSQDPPPGNTIYF	TGCGCCAGCAGCCAAGATCCCCCTCCTGGAAACACCATATATTTT
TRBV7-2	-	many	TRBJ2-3	CASSLRPLLGGTDTQYF	TGTGCCAGCAGCTTACGCCCTCTCCTAGGTGGCACAGATACGCAGTATTTT
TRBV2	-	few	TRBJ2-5	CASSDPGVRGVGETQYF	TGTGCCAGCAGTGACCCCGGGGTCCGAGGGGTTGGAGAGACCCAGTACTTC
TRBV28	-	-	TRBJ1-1	CASISRILKGSNTEAFF	TGTGCCAGCATCTCGCGGATTCTTAAGGGATCGAACACTGAAGCTTTCTTT
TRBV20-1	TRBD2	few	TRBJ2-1	CSARGLAGNEQFF	TGCAGTGCTAGAGGACTAGCGGGAAATGAGCAGTTCTTC
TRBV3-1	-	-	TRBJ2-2	CASSLTYGELFF	TGTGCCAGCAGCCTCACTTACGGGGAGCTGTTTTTT
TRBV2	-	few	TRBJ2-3	CASSLRDPNTQYF	TGTGCCAGCAGTCTCCGGGACCCCAACACGCAGTATTTT
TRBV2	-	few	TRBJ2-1	CASSERTAYNEQFF	TGTGCCAGCAGTGAGCGGACGGCCTACAATGAGCAGTTCTTC
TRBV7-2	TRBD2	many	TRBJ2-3	CASSVSGASTDTQYF	TGTGCCAGCAGCGTTAGCGGGGCTAGCACAGATACGCAGTATTTT
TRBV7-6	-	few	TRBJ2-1	CASTLRGGANEQFF	TGTGCCAGCACCCTTAGGGGGGGGGCTAATGAGCAGTTCTTC
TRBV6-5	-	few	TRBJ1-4	CASSYSAPLGEKLFF	TGTGCCAGCAGTTACTCGGCCCCACTTGGGGAAAAACTGTTTTTT
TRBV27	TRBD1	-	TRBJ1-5	CASSVAQGAQPQHF	TGTGCCAGCAGCGTAGCCCAGGGGGCCCAGCCCCAGCATTTT
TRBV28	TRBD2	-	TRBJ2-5	CASSLSGGLKTQYF	TGTGCCAGCAGTTTGAGCGGGGGGTTGAAGACCCAGTACTTC